What follows are 7 T cell receptor beta chains derived from one specimen sequenced in a study of T cells expressing NK-cell markers. TCRdb reprocessed the 5' RACE reads and reports one entry per CDR3 protein, with no DNA. This sample's clone table lists some 340,000 distinct CDR3 sequences. Specimen: blood T cells: a sorted CD56 or NKG2C T cell subset, CD4+ or CD8+ T cells, or bulk PBMC T cells (not recorded which). The receptors were sampled from a man aged 18-75 years in good health.

The CDR3 loop is CASSQSWGRGVDTQYF. V gene TRBV3-1 combines with J gene TRBJ2-3; the TCRdb D gene call, TRBD1, has no DNA to confirm it. From germline, CDR1 is LGHDT and CDR2 YNNKEL (reference sequence). The CDR3 runs to 16 residues.

Here the CDR3 reads CASSSVGRVNTEAFF. This chain joins TRBV5-1 and TRBJ1-1. The CDR3 contains 15 residues. CDR1 SGHRS and CDR2 YFSETQ come from the germline V gene. Full variable domain (rest looked up from reference TRBV5-1 and TRBJ1-1): KAGVTQTPRYLIKTRGQQVTLSCSPISGHRSVSWYQQTPGQGLQFLFEYFSETQRNKGNFPGRFSGRQFSNSRSEMNVSTLELGDSALYLCASSSVGRVNTEAFFGQGTRLTVV.

The V gene is TRBV20-1, the J gene TRBJ1-2; TCRdb reports TRBD1, a call that lacks DNA to check it against. CDR3 size: 15 residues. The germline V gene has CDR1 DFQATT and CDR2 SNEGSKA (reference sequence). The CDR3 sequence: CSARNTGTGNYGYTF.

The V gene is TRBV7-7, the J gene TRBJ2-2; TCRdb indicates TRBD1, and absent DNA this call remains unverified. The CDR3 contains 15 residues. Germline CDR1 and CDR2: SSHAT and FNYEAQ (reference sequence). This CDR3 reads CASSLYGRNTGELFF.

J is TRBJ2-7 and V is TRBV6-6; there is no DNA to check the TCRdb D call of TRBD1. The CDR3 has 13 residues. Germline V gene data show CDR1 as MNHNY and CDR2 as SVGAGI (reference sequence). CDR3 sequence reads: CASTSNPGGEQYF.

This sequence joins TRBV7-2 and TRBJ2-7; the D gene TCRdb calls, TRBD1, cannot be checked with no DNA. Germline V gene data show CDR1 as SGHTA and CDR2 as FQGNSA. This CDR3 contains 17 residues. The CDR3 sequence: CASSLGRGSREFYEQYF. Supplemented by reference TRBV7-2 and TRBJ2-7, the full variable domain reads GAGVSQSPSNKVTEKGKDVELRCDPISGHTALYWYRQSLGQGLEFLIYFQGNSAPDKSGLPSDRFSAERTGGSVSTLTIQRTQQEDSAVYLCASSLGRGSREFYEQYFGPGTRLTVT.

J is TRBJ1-4 and V is TRBV5-1. Germline V gives CDR1 SGHRS, CDR2 YFSETQ. The CDR3 consists of 15 residues. The CDR3 loop is CASSTSGTATEKLFF.